These T cell receptor beta chains were read from a single sample in a study of molecular identifiers for immune sequencing clone quantification. From the PCR reads, TCRdb called clonotypes with MiXCR, one entry per CDR3 protein. Of some 680,000 distinct CDR3 sequences listed, 25% are singletons. The sample consisted of naive CD8+ T cells from blood, with Jurkat cell RNA spiked in. The origin of the receptors is a human donor in good health. Some libraries in this study had Jurkat cell RNA spiked in. The CDR3 runs from the conserved cysteine through the conserved F or W. The D gene is left open where the match is weak. Size values are once, few and many counts, or a class for expanded clones, and some rows have none.

clone size: many
V gene: TRBV7-2
J gene: TRBJ2-7
D gene: TRBD2
CDR3 DNA: TGTGCCAGCAGCTACTCAGGCGGGGAGGGATACGAGCAGTACTTC
CDR3 protein: CASSYSGGEGYEQYF

clone size: few
V gene: TRBV7-9
J gene: TRBJ1-2
D gene: TRBD1
CDR3 DNA: TGTGCCAGCAGCTTTGGAAGACAGGGGGCGCTTGCTAACGGCTACACCTTC
CDR3 protein: CASSFGRQGALANGYTF

clone size: .
V gene: TRBV27
J gene: TRBJ2-4
D gene: TRBD1
CDR3 DNA: TGTCCCAGCAGTTTAAGACAGGGTATGAACATTCAGTACTTC
CDR3 protein: CPSSLRQGMNIQYF

clone size: .
V gene: TRBV7-2
J gene: TRBJ1-4
D gene: TRBD1
CDR3 DNA: TGTGCCAGCAGCTTTCGGTGGAGTCAGGGGGCGCGTGGAGGTGAAAAACTGTTTTTT
CDR3 protein: CASSFRWSQGARGGEKLFF

clone size: many
V gene: TRBV7-2
J gene: TRBJ2-3
D gene: .
CDR3 DNA: TGTGCCAGCAGCTTTTGGACAGATACGCAGTATTTT
CDR3 protein: CASSFWTDTQYF

clone size: .
V gene: TRBV19
J gene: TRBJ2-7
D gene: .
CDR3 DNA: TGTGCCAGTAGTATTCGAGCGGGCGCGCCCTACGAGCAGTACTTC
CDR3 protein: CASSIRAGAPYEQYF

clone size: few
V gene: TRBV30
J gene: TRBJ1-4
D gene: .
CDR3 DNA: TGTGCCTGGACCCTGTACGGGGGTGAAAAACTGTTTTTT
CDR3 protein: CAWTLYGGEKLFF

clone size: .
V gene: TRBV3-1
J gene: TRBJ2-7
D gene: .
CDR3 DNA: TGTGCCAGCAGCCAAGACCAGGCCACCTACGAGCAGTACTTC
CDR3 protein: CASSQDQATYEQYF

clone size: .
V gene: TRBV19
J gene: TRBJ2-2
D gene: .
CDR3 DNA: TGTGCCAGTAGTATAGACGCGGACTGGAACACCGGGGAGCTGTTTTTT
CDR3 protein: CASSIDADWNTGELFF

clone size: few
V gene: TRBV4-1
J gene: TRBJ2-7
D gene: TRBD1
CDR3 DNA: TGCGCCAGCAGCCAAGGACAGGGCCTGAACGAGCAGTACTTC
CDR3 protein: CASSQGQGLNEQYF

clone size: .
V gene: TRBV12-3/TRBV12-4
J gene: TRBJ2-7
D gene: .
CDR3 DNA: TGTGCCAGCAGTTCCGGGGGAAGGGACTACGAGCAGTACTTC
CDR3 protein: CASSSGGRDYEQYF

clone size: many
V gene: TRBV12-3/TRBV12-4
J gene: TRBJ1-1
D gene: TRBD1
CDR3 DNA: TGTGCCAGCAGTCTTAGTGGTTCAGACAGGGGTGGGATGAACACTGAAGCTTTCTTT
CDR3 protein: CASSLSGSDRGGMNTEAFF

clone size: .
V gene: TRBV6-4
J gene: TRBJ2-6
D gene: .
CDR3 DNA: TGTGCCAGCAGTGCTGGCTCTGGGGCCAACGTCCTGACTTTC
CDR3 protein: CASSAGSGANVLTF

clone size: .
V gene: TRBV30
J gene: TRBJ1-3
D gene: TRBD1
CDR3 DNA: TGTGCCTGGAGGTTCGGGACAGACACCATATATTTT
CDR3 protein: CAWRFGTDTIYF

clone size: few
V gene: TRBV5-4
J gene: TRBJ2-7
D gene: .
CDR3 DNA: TGTGCCAGCAGCTTGTTGGGTCAGGCGCCAATCTACGAGCAGTACTTC
CDR3 protein: CASSLLGQAPIYEQYF

clone size: many
V gene: TRBV7-9
J gene: TRBJ2-5
D gene: TRBD1
CDR3 DNA: TGTGCCAGCAGGAAAAGGACAGGGGCGGAGACCCAGTACTTC
CDR3 protein: CASRKRTGAETQYF

clone size: many
V gene: TRBV11-2
J gene: TRBJ2-3
D gene: TRBD2
CDR3 DNA: TGTGCCAGCAGCTTCGCCGGGGGGGCAGATACGCAGTATTTT
CDR3 protein: CASSFAGGADTQYF

clone size: .
V gene: TRBV7-9
J gene: TRBJ2-5
D gene: TRBD2
CDR3 DNA: TGTGCCAGCAGCTTAGTCCCTAGGACTAGCGGGAGGGAAGAGACCCAGTACTTC
CDR3 protein: CASSLVPRTSGREETQYF

clone size: few
V gene: TRBV5-4
J gene: TRBJ2-2
D gene: TRBD2
CDR3 DNA: TGTGCCAGCAGCTTGGAAACGGGCGGGGGGACTGGGGAGCTGTTTTTT
CDR3 protein: CASSLETGGGTGELFF

clone size: many
V gene: TRBV28
J gene: TRBJ2-7
D gene: .
CDR3 DNA: TGTGCCAGCAGTTTAAGGGGCCCATTGACCTACGAGCAGTACTTC
CDR3 protein: CASSLRGPLTYEQYF

clone size: .
V gene: TRBV20-1
J gene: TRBJ1-5
D gene: .
CDR3 DNA: TGCAGTGCGGTTGACGCCAGTAGCAATCAGCCCCAGCATTTT
CDR3 protein: CSAVDASSNQPQHF

clone size: few
V gene: TRBV12-3/TRBV12-4
J gene: TRBJ2-7
D gene: .
CDR3 DNA: TGTGCCAGCAGTTTTGGAGACAACTCCTACGAGCAGTACTTC
CDR3 protein: CASSFGDNSYEQYF

clone size: many
V gene: TRBV3-1
J gene: TRBJ2-1
D gene: .
CDR3 DNA: TGTGCCAGCAGCCAAGTTTCGCTAAGGGATGAGCAGTTCTTC
CDR3 protein: CASSQVSLRDEQFF

clone size: many
V gene: TRBV30
J gene: TRBJ1-1
D gene: .
CDR3 DNA: TGTGCCTGGACCTCACCGGGGGGTCCGGACACTGAAGCTTTCTTT
CDR3 protein: CAWTSPGGPDTEAFF

clone size: many
V gene: TRBV27
J gene: TRBJ1-1
D gene: .
CDR3 DNA: TGTGCCAGCAGTACTAGCGGGGGATGGGCTGAAGCTTTCTTT
CDR3 protein: CASSTSGGWAEAFF

clone size: many
V gene: TRBV30
J gene: TRBJ1-4
D gene: .
CDR3 DNA: TGTGCCTGGAGTGAAGTACGGAGTAATGAAAAACTGTTTTTT
CDR3 protein: CAWSEVRSNEKLFF

clone size: many
V gene: TRBV7-9
J gene: TRBJ2-5
D gene: .
CDR3 DNA: TGTGCCAGCAGCTTCCCTCCCGGACCCGCGATTGAGACCCAGTACTTC
CDR3 protein: CASSFPPGPAIETQYF

clone size: .
V gene: TRBV27
J gene: TRBJ2-3
D gene: .
CDR3 DNA: TGTGCCAGCAGCCGACTCGGGCAGCAAAGGACAGATACGCAGTATTTT
CDR3 protein: CASSRLGQQRTDTQYF

clone size: .
V gene: TRBV7-9
J gene: TRBJ2-1
D gene: TRBD2
CDR3 DNA: TGTGCCAGCAGCCCAGGGACTAGCGGGGTGAGCTCCTACAATGAGCAGTTCTTC
CDR3 protein: CASSPGTSGVSSYNEQFF

clone size: many
V gene: TRBV4-3
J gene: TRBJ2-3
D gene: .
CDR3 DNA: TGCGCCAGCAGCCAAGATAGGACTACCGGGGATACGCAGTATTTT
CDR3 protein: CASSQDRTTGDTQYF

clone size: many
V gene: TRBV12-3/TRBV12-4
J gene: TRBJ1-5
D gene: TRBD1
CDR3 DNA: TGTGCCAGCAGTGACAGGGCCAATCAGCCCCAGCATTTT
CDR3 protein: CASSDRANQPQHF

clone size: many
V gene: TRBV6-5
J gene: TRBJ1-5
D gene: .
CDR3 DNA: TGTGCCAGCAGTGAAGTACAGGGTAGCAATCAGCCCCAGCATTTT
CDR3 protein: CASSEVQGSNQPQHF

clone size: many
V gene: TRBV29-1
J gene: TRBJ2-7
D gene: TRBD2
CDR3 DNA: TGCAGCGTAGGCAGGAAAACTAGCGGGGGTATCTACGAGCAGTACTTC
CDR3 protein: CSVGRKTSGGIYEQYF

clone size: .
V gene: TRBV7-9
J gene: TRBJ1-4
D gene: .
CDR3 DNA: TGTGCCAGCAGCGAAAACCTTGGTGAAAAACTGGTTTTT
CDR3 protein: CASSENLGEKLVF

clone size: few
V gene: TRBV2
J gene: TRBJ2-7
D gene: TRBD1
CDR3 DNA: TGTGCCAGCAGGCGCATGACAGGGGGATTAAATTCCTACGAGCAGTACTTC
CDR3 protein: CASRRMTGGLNSYEQYF

clone size: few
V gene: TRBV27
J gene: TRBJ2-7
D gene: .
CDR3 DNA: TGTGCCAGCAGTTTATCCACCCCGATAGGGCCCTACGAGCAGTACTTC
CDR3 protein: CASSLSTPIGPYEQYF

clone size: few
V gene: TRBV27
J gene: TRBJ1-1
D gene: .
CDR3 DNA: TGTGCCAGCAGTTTAGGGGCGGGCCCAGGGACTGAAGCTTTCTTT
CDR3 protein: CASSLGAGPGTEAFF

clone size: few
V gene: TRBV14
J gene: TRBJ1-6
D gene: .
CDR3 DNA: TGTGCCAGCAGCCCTATCCAGGCGAGCTCCTATAATTCACCCCTCCACTTT
CDR3 protein: CASSPIQASSYNSPLHF

clone size: many
V gene: TRBV5-1
J gene: TRBJ1-2
D gene: TRBD1
CDR3 DNA: TGCGCCAGCAGCTCCACCGGGACAGGGGGATTTGGTGGCTACACCTTC
CDR3 protein: CASSSTGTGGFGGYTF

clone size: many
V gene: TRBV7-9
J gene: TRBJ2-5
D gene: .
CDR3 DNA: TGTGCCAGCAGCTTGGAGGGGACAGTAAAGGCCCAGTACTTC
CDR3 protein: CASSLEGTVKAQYF

clone size: many
V gene: TRBV3-1
J gene: TRBJ2-3
D gene: .
CDR3 DNA: TGTGCCAGCAGCCAAGGACTCCCCAGGGGCACAGATACGCAGTATTTT
CDR3 protein: CASSQGLPRGTDTQYF

clone size: many
V gene: TRBV6-2/TRBV6-3
J gene: TRBJ2-7
D gene: .
CDR3 DNA: TGTGCCAGCAGTTACGCCGGTGAGCACGAGCAGTACTTC
CDR3 protein: CASSYAGEHEQYF

clone size: many
V gene: TRBV6-6
J gene: TRBJ1-4
D gene: .
CDR3 DNA: TGTGCCAGCAGTTACAATTGGGAGGTTGGTAATGAAAAACTGTTTTTT
CDR3 protein: CASSYNWEVGNEKLFF

clone size: .
V gene: TRBV20-1
J gene: TRBJ2-1
D gene: TRBD2
CDR3 DNA: TGCAGTGCTAGAGAGCGCCTTCTAGCGGGAAGTGGAGGCGAGCAGTTCTTC
CDR3 protein: CSARERLLAGSGGEQFF

clone size: few
V gene: TRBV9
J gene: TRBJ2-2
D gene: .
CDR3 DNA: TGTGCCAGCAGCGCGGCCGGGACCAGCCCCACCGGGGAGCTGTTTTTT
CDR3 protein: CASSAAGTSPTGELFF

clone size: many
V gene: TRBV29-1
J gene: TRBJ2-7
D gene: .
CDR3 DNA: TGCAGCGTTGAAGATGTGGGGCCGGTCTCCTACGAGCAGTACTTC
CDR3 protein: CSVEDVGPVSYEQYF

clone size: many
V gene: TRBV30
J gene: TRBJ2-5
D gene: .
CDR3 DNA: TGTGCCTGGAGAGGGGAGTCAATGGGGGTAGAGACCCAGTACTTC
CDR3 protein: CAWRGESMGVETQYF

clone size: many
V gene: TRBV20-1
J gene: TRBJ2-3
D gene: .
CDR3 DNA: TGCAGTGCCGGCAGGACCTTCACAGATACGCAGTATTTT
CDR3 protein: CSAGRTFTDTQYF

clone size: many
V gene: TRBV28
J gene: TRBJ2-5
D gene: .
CDR3 DNA: TGTGCCAGCAGTCCCTGGGACGGCCAAGAGACCCAGTACTTC
CDR3 protein: CASSPWDGQETQYF

clone size: many
V gene: TRBV27
J gene: TRBJ2-7
D gene: .
CDR3 DNA: TGTGCCAGCAGTTTCTCACCCGGCGCCTACGAGCAGTACTTC
CDR3 protein: CASSFSPGAYEQYF

clone size: many
V gene: TRBV2
J gene: TRBJ1-4
D gene: .
CDR3 DNA: TGTGCCAGCAGTGAAGTTTGGGAAAAACTGTTTTTT
CDR3 protein: CASSEVWEKLFF